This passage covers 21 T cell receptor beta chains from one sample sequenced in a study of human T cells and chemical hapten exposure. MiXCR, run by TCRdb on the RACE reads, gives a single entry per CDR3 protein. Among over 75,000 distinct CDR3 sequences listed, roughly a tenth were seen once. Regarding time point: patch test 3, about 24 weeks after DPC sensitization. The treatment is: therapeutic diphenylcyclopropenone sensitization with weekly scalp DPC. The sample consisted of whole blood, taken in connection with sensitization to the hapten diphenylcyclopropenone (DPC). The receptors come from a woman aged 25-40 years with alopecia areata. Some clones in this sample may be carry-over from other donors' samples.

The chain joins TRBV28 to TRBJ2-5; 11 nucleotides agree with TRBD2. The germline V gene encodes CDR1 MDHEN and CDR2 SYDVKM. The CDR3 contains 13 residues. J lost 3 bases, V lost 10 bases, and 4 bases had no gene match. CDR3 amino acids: CATQTSGKETQYF. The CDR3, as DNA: TGTGCCACCCAGACTAGCGGGAAAGAGACCCAGTACTTC. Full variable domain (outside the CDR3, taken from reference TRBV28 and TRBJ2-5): DVKVTQSSRYLVKRTGEKVFLECVQDMDHENMFWYRQDPGLGLRLIYFSYDVKMKEKGDIPEGYSVSREKKERFSLILESASTNQTSMYLCATQTSGKETQYFGPGTRLLVL.

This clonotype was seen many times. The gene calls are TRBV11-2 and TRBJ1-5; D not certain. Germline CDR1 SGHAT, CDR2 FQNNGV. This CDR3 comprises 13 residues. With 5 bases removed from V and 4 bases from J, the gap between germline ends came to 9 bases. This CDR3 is CASSRERNQPQHF. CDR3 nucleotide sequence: TGTGCCAGCAGCCGAGAGAGAAATCAGCCCCAGCATTTT.

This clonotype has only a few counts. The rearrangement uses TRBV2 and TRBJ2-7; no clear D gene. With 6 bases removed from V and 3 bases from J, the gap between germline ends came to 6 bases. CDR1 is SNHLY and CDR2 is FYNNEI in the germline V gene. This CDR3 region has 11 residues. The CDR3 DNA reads TGTGCCAGCAGCCGCGACTACGAGCAGTACTTC. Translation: CASSRDYEQYF.

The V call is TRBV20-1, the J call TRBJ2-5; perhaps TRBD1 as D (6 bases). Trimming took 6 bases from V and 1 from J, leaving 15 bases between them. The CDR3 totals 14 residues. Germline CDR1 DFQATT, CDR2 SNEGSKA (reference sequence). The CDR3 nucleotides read TGCAGTGCAGTCTCAGGGGCCCTCCAAGAGACCCAGTACTTC. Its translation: CSAVSGALQETQYF.

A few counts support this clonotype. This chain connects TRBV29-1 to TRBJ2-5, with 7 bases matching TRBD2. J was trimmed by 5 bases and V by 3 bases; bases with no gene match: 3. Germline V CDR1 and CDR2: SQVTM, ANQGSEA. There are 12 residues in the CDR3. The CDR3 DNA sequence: TGCAGCGTTGATCGGGGGGTGGAGACCCAGTACTTC. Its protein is CSVDRGVETQYF.

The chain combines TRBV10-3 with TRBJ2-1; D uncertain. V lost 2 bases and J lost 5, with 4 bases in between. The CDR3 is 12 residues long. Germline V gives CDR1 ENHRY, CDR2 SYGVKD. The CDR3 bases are TGTGCCATCAGTGAGAGCCACAATGAGCAGTTCTTC. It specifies CAISESHNEQFF.

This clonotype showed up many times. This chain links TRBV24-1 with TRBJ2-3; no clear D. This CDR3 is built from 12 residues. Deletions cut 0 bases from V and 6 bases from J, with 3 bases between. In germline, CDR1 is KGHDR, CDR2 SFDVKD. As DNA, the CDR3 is TGTGCCACCAGTGATTTGCTTGATACGCAGTATTTT. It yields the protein CATSDLLDTQYF.

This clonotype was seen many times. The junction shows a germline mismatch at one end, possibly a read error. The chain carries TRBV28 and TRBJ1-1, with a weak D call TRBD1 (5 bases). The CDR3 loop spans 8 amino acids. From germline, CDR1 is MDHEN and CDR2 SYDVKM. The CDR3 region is CASPGGVF. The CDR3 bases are TGTGCCAGCCCGGGAGGGGTCTTT.

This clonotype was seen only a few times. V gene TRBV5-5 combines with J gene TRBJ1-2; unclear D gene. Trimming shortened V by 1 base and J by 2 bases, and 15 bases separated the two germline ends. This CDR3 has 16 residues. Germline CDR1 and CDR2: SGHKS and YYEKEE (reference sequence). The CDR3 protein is CASSLNSIRSNYGYTF. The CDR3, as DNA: TGTGCCAGCAGCTTGAACAGTATACGTTCGAACTATGGCTACACCTTC.

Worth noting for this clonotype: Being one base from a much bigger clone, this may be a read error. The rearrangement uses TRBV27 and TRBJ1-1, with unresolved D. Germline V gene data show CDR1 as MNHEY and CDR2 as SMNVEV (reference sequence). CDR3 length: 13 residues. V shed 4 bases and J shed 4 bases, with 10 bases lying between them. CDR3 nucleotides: TGTGCCAGCAGTTACGGACCGAGCACTGAAGCTTTCTTT. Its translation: CASSYGPSTEAFF.

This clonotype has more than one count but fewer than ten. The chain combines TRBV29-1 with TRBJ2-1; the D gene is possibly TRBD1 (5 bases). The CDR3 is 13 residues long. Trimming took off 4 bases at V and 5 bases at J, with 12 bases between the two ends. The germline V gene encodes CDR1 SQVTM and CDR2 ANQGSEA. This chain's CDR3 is CSVGAGMNNEQFF. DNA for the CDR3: TGCAGCGTTGGGGCAGGGATGAACAATGAGCAGTTCTTC.

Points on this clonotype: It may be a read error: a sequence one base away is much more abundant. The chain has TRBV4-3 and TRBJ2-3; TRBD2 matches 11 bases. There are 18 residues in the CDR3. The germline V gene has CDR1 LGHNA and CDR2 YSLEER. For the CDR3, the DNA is TGCGCCAGCAGCCAAATGTTAGCGGGAGGGCCTGGCACAGATATGCAGTATTTT. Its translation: CASSQMLAGGPGTDMQYF.

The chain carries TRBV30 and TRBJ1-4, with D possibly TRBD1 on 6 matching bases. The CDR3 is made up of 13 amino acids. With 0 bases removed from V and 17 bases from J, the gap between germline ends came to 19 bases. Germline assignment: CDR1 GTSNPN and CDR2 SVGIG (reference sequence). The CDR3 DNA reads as TGTGCCTGGAGTGTACGGCTTCGCGGGGACAACTTTTTT. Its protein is CAWSVRLRGDNFF.

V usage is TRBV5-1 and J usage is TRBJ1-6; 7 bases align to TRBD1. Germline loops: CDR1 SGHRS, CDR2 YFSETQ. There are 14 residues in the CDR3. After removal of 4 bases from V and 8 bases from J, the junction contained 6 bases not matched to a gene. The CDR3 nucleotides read TGCGCCAGCAGCGCCGGGACAGACTATTCACCCCTCCACTTT. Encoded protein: CASSAGTDYSPLHF.

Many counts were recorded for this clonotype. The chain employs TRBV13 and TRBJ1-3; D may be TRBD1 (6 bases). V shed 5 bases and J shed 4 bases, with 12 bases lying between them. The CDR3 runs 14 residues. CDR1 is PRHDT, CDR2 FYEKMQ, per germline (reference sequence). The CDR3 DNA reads TGTGCCAGCAGCCCTGGGACATTCGGAAACACCATATATTTT. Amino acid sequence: CASSPGTFGNTIYF.

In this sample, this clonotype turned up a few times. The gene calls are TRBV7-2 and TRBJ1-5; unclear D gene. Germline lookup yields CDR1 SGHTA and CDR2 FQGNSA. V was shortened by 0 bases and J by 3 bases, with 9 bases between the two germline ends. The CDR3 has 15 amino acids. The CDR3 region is CASSLAPLNNQPQHF. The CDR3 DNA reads TGTGCCAGCAGCTTAGCACCACTTAACAATCAGCCCCAGCATTTT.

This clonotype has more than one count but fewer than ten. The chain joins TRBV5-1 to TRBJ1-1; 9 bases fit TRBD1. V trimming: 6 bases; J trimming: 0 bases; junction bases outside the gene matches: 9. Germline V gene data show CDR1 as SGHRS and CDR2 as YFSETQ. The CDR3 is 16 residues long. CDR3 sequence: CASTSRTGAVNTEAFF. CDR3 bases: TGCGCCAGCACCTCCCGGACAGGGGCTGTGAACACTGAAGCTTTCTTT.

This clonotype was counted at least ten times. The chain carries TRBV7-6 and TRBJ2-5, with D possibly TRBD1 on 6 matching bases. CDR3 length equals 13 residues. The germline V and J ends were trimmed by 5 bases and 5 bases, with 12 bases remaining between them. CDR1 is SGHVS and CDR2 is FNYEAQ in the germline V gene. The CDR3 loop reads CASSPGVRETQYF. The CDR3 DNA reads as TGTGCCAGCAGCCCAGGGGTTAGGGAGACCCAGTACTTC. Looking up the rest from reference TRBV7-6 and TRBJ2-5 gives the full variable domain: GAGVSQSPRYKVTKRGQDVALRCDPISGHVSLYWYRQALGQGPEFLTYFNYEAQQDKSGLPNDRFSAERPEGSISTLTIQRTEQRDSAMYRCASSPGVRETQYFGPGTRLLVL.

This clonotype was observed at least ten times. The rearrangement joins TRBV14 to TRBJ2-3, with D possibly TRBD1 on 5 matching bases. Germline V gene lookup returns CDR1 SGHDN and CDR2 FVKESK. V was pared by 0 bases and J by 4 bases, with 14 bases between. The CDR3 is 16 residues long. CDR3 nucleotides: TGTGCCAGCAGCCAAGACAGGGCAGGGTTCCCAGATACGCAGTATTTT. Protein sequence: CASSQDRAGFPDTQYF.

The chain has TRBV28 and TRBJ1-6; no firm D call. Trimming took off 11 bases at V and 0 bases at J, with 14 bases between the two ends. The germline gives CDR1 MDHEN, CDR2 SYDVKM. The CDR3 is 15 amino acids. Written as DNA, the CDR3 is TGTGCCTCCCGCCATGGGATCTCCTATAATTCACCCCTCCACTTT. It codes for CASRHGISYNSPLHF.

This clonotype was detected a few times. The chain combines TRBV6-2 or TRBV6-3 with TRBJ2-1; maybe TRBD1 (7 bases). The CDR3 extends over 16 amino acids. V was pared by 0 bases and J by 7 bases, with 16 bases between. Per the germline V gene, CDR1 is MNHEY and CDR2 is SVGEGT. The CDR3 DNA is TGTGCCAGCAGTTACTCGAGGTCAGGGGGGAATAATGAGCAGTTCTTC. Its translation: CASSYSRSGGNNEQFF.